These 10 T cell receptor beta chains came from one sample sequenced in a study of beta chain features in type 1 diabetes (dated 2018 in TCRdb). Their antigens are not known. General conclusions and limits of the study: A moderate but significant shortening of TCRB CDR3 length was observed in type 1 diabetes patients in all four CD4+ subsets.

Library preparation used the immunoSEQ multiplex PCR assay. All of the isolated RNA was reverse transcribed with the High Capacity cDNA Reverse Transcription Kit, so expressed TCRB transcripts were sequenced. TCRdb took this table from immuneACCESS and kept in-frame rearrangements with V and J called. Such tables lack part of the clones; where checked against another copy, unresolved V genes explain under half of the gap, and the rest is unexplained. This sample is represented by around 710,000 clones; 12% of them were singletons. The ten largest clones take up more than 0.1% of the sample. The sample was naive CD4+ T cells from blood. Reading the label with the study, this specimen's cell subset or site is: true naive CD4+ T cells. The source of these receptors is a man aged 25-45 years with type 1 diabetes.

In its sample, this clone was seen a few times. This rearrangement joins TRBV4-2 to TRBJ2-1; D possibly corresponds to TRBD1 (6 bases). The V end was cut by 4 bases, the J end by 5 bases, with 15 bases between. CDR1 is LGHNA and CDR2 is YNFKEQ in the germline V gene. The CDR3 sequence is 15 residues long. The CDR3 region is CASSPKAGGHNEQFF. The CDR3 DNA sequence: TGTGCCAGCAGCCCCAAAGCTGGGGGCCACAATGAGCAGTTCTTC.

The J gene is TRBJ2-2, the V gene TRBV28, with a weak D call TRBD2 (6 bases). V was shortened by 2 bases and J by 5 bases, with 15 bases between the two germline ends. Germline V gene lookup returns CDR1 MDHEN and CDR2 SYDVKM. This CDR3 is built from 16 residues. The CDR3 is CASSLGGTPGTGELFF. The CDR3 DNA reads TGTGCCAGCAGTTTAGGAGGGACCCCTGGGACCGGGGAGCTGTTTTTT.

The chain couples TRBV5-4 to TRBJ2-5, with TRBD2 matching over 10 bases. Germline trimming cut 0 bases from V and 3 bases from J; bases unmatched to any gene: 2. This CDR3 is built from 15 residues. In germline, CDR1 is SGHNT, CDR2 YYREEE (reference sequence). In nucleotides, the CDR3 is TGTGCCAGCAGCTTGGACCTAGCGGGGGAAGAGACCCAGTACTTC. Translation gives CASSLDLAGEETQYF.

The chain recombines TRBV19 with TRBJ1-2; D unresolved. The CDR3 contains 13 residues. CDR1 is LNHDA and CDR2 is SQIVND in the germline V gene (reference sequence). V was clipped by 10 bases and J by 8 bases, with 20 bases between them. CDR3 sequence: CAIRTKGRGGYTF. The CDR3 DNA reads TGTGCCATTCGGACTAAAGGGCGGGGAGGCTACACCTTC.

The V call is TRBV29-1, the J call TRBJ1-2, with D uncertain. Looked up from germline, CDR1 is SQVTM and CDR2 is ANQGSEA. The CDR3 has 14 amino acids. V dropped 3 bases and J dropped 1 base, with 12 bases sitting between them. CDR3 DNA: TGCAGCGTTGACGACGGAAACCTTAACTATGGCTACACCTTC. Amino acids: CSVDDGNLNYGYTF.

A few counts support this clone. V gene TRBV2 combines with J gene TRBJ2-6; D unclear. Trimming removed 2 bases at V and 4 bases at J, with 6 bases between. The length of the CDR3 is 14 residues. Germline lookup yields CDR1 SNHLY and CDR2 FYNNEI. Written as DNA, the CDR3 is TGTGCCAGCAGTGAAAGGGCCGGGGCCAACGTCCTGACTTTC. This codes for CASSERAGANVLTF.

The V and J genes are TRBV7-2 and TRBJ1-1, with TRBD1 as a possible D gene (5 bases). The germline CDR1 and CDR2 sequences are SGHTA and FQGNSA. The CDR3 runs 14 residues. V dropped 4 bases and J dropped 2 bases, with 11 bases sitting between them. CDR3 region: CASSSDNQNTEAFF. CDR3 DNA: TGTGCCAGCAGCTCGGACAACCAAAACACTGAAGCTTTCTTT.

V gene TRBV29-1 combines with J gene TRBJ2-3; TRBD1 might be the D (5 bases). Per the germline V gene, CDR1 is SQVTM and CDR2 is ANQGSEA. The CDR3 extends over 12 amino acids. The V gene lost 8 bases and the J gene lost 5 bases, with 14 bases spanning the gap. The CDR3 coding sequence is TGCAGCACCAGGGCTTCCTTAGATACGCAGTATTTT. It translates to CSTRASLDTQYF.

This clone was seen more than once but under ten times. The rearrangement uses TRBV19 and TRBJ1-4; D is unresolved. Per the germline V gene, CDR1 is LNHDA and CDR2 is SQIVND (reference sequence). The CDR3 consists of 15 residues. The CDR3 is CGRGPPDGTNEKLFF. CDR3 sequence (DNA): TGTGGCCGAGGGCCCCCGGACGGGACTAATGAAAAACTGTTTTTT.

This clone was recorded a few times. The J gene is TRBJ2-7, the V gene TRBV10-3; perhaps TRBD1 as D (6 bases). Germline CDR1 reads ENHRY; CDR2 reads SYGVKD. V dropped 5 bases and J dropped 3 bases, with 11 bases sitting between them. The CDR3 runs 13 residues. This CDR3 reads CAISSDSLYEQYF. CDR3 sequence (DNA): TGTGCCATCAGTTCGGACAGCCTCTACGAGCAGTACTTC.